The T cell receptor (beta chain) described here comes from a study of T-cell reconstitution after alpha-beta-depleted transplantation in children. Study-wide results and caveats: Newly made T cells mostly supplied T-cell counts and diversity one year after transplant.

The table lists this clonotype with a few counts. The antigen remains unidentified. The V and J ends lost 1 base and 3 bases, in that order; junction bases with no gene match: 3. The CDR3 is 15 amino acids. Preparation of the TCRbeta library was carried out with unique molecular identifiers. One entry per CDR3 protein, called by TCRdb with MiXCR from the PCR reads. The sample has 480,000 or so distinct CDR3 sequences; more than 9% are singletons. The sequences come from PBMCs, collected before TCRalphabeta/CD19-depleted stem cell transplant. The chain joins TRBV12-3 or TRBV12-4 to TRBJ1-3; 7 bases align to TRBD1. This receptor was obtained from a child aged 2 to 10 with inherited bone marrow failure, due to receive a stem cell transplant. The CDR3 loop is CASSLGRQGGNTIYF. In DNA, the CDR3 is TGTGCCAGCAGTTTAGGTCGACAGGGTGGAAACACCATATATTTT.